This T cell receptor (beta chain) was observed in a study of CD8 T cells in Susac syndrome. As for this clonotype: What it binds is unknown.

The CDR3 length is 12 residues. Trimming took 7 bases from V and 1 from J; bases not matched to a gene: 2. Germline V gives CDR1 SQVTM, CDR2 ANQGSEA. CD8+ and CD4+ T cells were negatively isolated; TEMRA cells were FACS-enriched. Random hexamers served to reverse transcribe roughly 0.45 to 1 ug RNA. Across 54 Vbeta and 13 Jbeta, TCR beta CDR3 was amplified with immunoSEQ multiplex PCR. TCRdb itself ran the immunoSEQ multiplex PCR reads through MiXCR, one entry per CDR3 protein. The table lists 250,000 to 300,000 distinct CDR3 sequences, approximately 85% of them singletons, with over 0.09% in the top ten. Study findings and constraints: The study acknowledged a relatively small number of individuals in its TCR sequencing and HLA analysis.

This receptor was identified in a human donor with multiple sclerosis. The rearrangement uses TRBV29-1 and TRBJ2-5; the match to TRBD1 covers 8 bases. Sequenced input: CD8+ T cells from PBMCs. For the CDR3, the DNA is TGCAGCGGTGGACAGGGCCAAGAGACCCAGTACTTC. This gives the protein CSGGQGQETQYF.